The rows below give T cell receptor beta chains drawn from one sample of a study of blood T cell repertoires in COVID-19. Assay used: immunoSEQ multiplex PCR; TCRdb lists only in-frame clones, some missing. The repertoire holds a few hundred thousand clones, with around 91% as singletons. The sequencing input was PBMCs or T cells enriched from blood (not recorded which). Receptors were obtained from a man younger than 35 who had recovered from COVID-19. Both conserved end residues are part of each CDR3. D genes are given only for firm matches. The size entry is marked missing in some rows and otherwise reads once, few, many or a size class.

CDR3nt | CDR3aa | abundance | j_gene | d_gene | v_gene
TGTGCCAGCAGCCAAGACAGGGGGCGACCCTACAATGAGCAGTTCTTC | CASSQDRGRPYNEQFF | once | TRBJ2-1 | TRBD1 | TRBV3-1/TRBV3-2
TGTGCCTGGAGTTCTTCACGGACTAGCAGAACCTACGAGCAGTACTTC | CAWSSSRTSRTYEQYF | . | TRBJ2-7 | TRBD2 | TRBV30
TGCGCCAGCAGTGAGTCCCGACTAACGACCGGGGAGCTGTTTTTT | CASSESRLTTGELFF | . | TRBJ2-2 | . | TRBV10-1
TGTGCCAGCCGGGACTTACTCACCTACGAGCAGTACTTC | CASRDLLTYEQYF | . | TRBJ2-7 | . | TRBV6-5
TGTGCCAGCAGCTTGACGACAGGGTCCAATCAGCCCCAGCATTTT | CASSLTTGSNQPQHF | . | TRBJ1-5 | TRBD1 | TRBV7-6
TGTGCCAGCAGCCCCGGGACAGGCAATCAGCCCCAGCATTTT | CASSPGTGNQPQHF | . | TRBJ1-5 | TRBD1 | TRBV6-5
TGTGCCAGCAGCACGCAGGGGGCGAGTCAGCCCCAGCATTTT | CASSTQGASQPQHF | . | TRBJ1-5 | TRBD1 | TRBV11-2
TGTGCCAGCAGCTCCCCGGCAGGGGGTTTCGGCAACTATGGCTACACCTTC | CASSSPAGGFGNYGYTF | . | TRBJ1-2 | TRBD1 | TRBV7-9
TGTGCCAGCAGCCTTACTAGCGGGACCTACGAGCAGTACTTC | CASSLTSGTYEQYF | . | TRBJ2-7 | TRBD2 | TRBV7-2
TGTGCCTGGGGGACAGTTGCAACTAATGAAAAACTGTTTTTT | CAWGTVATNEKLFF | . | TRBJ1-4 | TRBD1 | TRBV30
TGTGCCAGCAGCCGCGCCGGGACAGTCTATGGCTACACCTTC | CASSRAGTVYGYTF | . | TRBJ1-2 | TRBD1 | TRBV7-3